This passage covers 18 T cell receptor beta chains from one sample sequenced in a study of early T cells in non-severe SARS-CoV-2 infection. Using its own MiXCR run on the 5' RACE reads, TCRdb lists one record per CDR3 protein. The sample contains 51,000 or so distinct CDR3 sequences, around 10% of which appear only once. The specimen sequenced was whole blood. The source is an adult who was a healthcare worker with PCR-confirmed SARS-CoV-2 infection or an uninfected control (not recorded which).

This clonotype was seen repeatedly, ten times or more. V and J are TRBV11-2 and TRBJ2-1; 9 positions match TRBD2. This CDR3 region has 17 residues. After removal of 5 bases from V and 0 bases from J, the junction contained 8 bases not matched to a gene. The germline V gene encodes CDR1 SGHAT and CDR2 FQNNGV. Written as DNA, the CDR3 is TGTGCCAGCAGCCTGGGACTAGCCCTAAGCTCCTACAATGAGCAGTTCTTC. Its protein product is CASSLGLALSSYNEQFF. Supplemented by reference TRBV11-2 and TRBJ2-1, the full variable domain reads EAGVAQSPRYKIIEKRQSVAFWCNPISGHATLYWYQQILGQGPKLLIQFQNNGVVDDSQLPKDRFSAERLKGVDSTLKIQPAKLEDSAVYLCASSLGLALSSYNEQFFGPGTRLTVL.

The chain combines TRBV3-1 with TRBJ2-2; D unclear. Germline V gives CDR1 LGHDT, CDR2 YNNKEL (reference sequence). Trimming took 0 bases from V and 6 from J, leaving 8 bases between them. This CDR3 is 14 amino acids long. This CDR3 reads CASSQDLFPGELFF. CDR3 bases: TGTGCCAGCAGCCAAGATCTTTTCCCCGGGGAGCTGTTTTTT. Full variable domain (outside the CDR3, taken from reference TRBV3-1 and TRBJ2-2): DTAVSQTPKYLVTQMGNDKSIKCEQNLGHDTMYWYKQDSKKFLKIMFSYNNKELIINETVPNRFSPKSPDKAHLNLHINSLELGDSAVYFCASSQDLFPGELFFGEGSRLTVL.

This clonotype has only a few counts. The V and J genes are TRBV4-3 and TRBJ2-1; TRBD2 matches at 9 bases. Germline CDR1 LGHNA, CDR2 YSLEER. The CDR3 totals 16 residues. The V gene end was trimmed by 0 bases and the J gene end by 6 bases; junction bases not matched to a gene: 6. CDR3 protein: CASSQDAASGANEQFF. The CDR3 coding sequence is TGCGCCAGCAGCCAAGATGCGGCTAGCGGGGCCAATGAGCAGTTCTTC.

V gene TRBV4-2 combines with J gene TRBJ2-7; D possibly uses TRBD1 or TRBD2 (6 bases each). This CDR3 comprises 13 residues. Germline CDR1 and CDR2: LGHNA and YNFKEQ. The V end was cut by 0 bases, the J end by 6 bases, with 9 bases between. DNA for the CDR3: TGTGCCAGCAGCCAAGAGGAGGGGGGCGAGCAGTACTTC. Residues: CASSQEEGGEQYF.

V and J are TRBV29-1 and TRBJ1-1; D is ambiguous. The CDR3 consists of 12 residues. V was shortened by 0 bases and J by 6 bases, with 8 bases between the two germline ends. CDR1 is SQVTM and CDR2 is ANQGSEA in the germline V gene. The CDR3 sequence: CSVEDPGAEAFF. In DNA, the CDR3 is TGCAGCGTTGAAGATCCTGGCGCTGAAGCTTTCTTT.

This clonotype showed up just a few times. V usage is TRBV7-9 and J usage is TRBJ1-4; no firm D call. The CDR3 spans 12 residues. V gave up 5 bases and J gave up 8 bases, with 9 bases separating them. The germline gives CDR1 SEHNR, CDR2 FQNEAQ (reference sequence). Written as DNA, the CDR3 is TGTGCCAGCAGCCTTAGCGAAGAAAAACTGTTTTTT. This gives the protein CASSLSEEKLFF.

The chain is built from TRBV20-1 and TRBJ1-5; 8 bases fit TRBD1. V lost 5 bases to trimming and J lost 10 bases; unmatched junction nucleotides: 22. CDR3 length equals 17 residues. Germline V lookup: CDR1 DFQATT, CDR2 SNEGSKA (reference sequence). CDR3 DNA: TGCAGTGCTCGAACGCCCCTGGGACAGGCAGATAGTGGCCCCCAGCATTTT. Protein sequence: CSARTPLGQADSGPQHF.

The CDR3 DNA is TGCGCCAGCAGCTACTCCGGGACTAACACAGATACGCAGTATTTT. It encodes CASSYSGTNTDTQYF. The genes are TRBV5-1 and TRBJ2-3; 7 nucleotides agree with TRBD2. This CDR3 is built from 15 residues. Germline CDR1 reads SGHRS; CDR2 reads YFSETQ. Unmatched junction bases numbered 6, after V lost 3 bases and J lost 2 bases.

This clonotype occurred a few times. The J gene is TRBJ1-3, the V gene TRBV10-3, with unresolved D. Germline V lookup: CDR1 ENHRY, CDR2 SYGVKD. The V and J ends lost 8 bases and 1 base respectively, with 12 bases between them. There are 14 residues in the CDR3. This chain's CDR3 is CAIVDRQSGNTIYF. DNA of the CDR3: TGTGCCATCGTTGACCGGCAGTCTGGAAACACCATATATTTT.

This clonotype was observed at least ten times. The CDR3 region is CASSQGDSGPYEQFF. As DNA, the CDR3 is TGTGCCAGCAGCCAAGGTGATAGCGGGCCCTATGAGCAGTTCTTC. This sequence joins TRBV2 and TRBJ2-1; 7 bases match TRBD2. This CDR3 region has 15 residues. V gave up 6 bases and J gave up 8 bases; unmatched junction bases: 13. Germline CDR1 SNHLY, CDR2 FYNNEI.

This clonotype was seen a few times. The chain joins TRBV9 to TRBJ2-7, with TRBD1 matching over 8 bases. CDR1 and CDR2 from the germline V gene are SGDLS and YYNGEE. J lost 2 bases, V lost 0 bases, and 4 bases had no gene match. The CDR3 is 15 amino acids. CDR3 sequence (DNA): TGTGCCAGCAGCGTAGGACAGGGGCGAACCTACGAGCAGTACTTC. Protein product: CASSVGQGRTYEQYF. Full variable domain (missing parts from reference TRBV9 and TRBJ2-7): DSGVTQTPKHLITATGQRVTLRCSPRSGDLSVYWYQQSLDQGLQFLIQYYNGEERAKGNILERFSAQQFPDLHSELNLSSLELGDSALYFCASSVGQGRTYEQYFGPGTRLTVT.

This clonotype has a handful of counts. The chain combines TRBV2 with TRBJ1-1, with D tentatively TRBD1 (5 bases). There are 15 residues in the CDR3. The germline V and J ends were trimmed by 4 bases and 4 bases, with 16 bases remaining between them. Germline loops: CDR1 SNHLY, CDR2 FYNNEI. CDR3 in amino acids: CASSGDEGWITEAFF. CDR3 nucleotides: TGTGCCAGCAGTGGAGACGAGGGGTGGATCACTGAAGCTTTCTTT.

This clonotype has a count of ten or more. The V gene is TRBV10-3, the J gene TRBJ2-5, with D hard to call. This CDR3 has 13 amino acids. Between the trimmed V and J ends, which lost 3 bases and 5 bases, there was a span of 10 bases. Germline V CDR1 and CDR2: ENHRY, SYGVKD. This CDR3 reads CAISDSGMETQYF. The CDR3 DNA is TGTGCCATCAGTGATTCTGGGATGGAGACCCAGTACTTC.

The chain uses TRBV9 and TRBJ1-4; 8 nucleotides align to TRBD1. Unmatched junction bases numbered 6, after V lost 3 bases and J lost 5 bases. Germline V gene data show CDR1 as SGDLS and CDR2 as YYNGEE. The CDR3 has 15 amino acids. For the CDR3, the DNA is TGTGCCAGCAGCGGCGGCCGGGACAGGAATGAAAAACTGTTTTTT. It specifies CASSGGRDRNEKLFF. Full variable domain (outside the CDR3, taken from reference TRBV9 and TRBJ1-4): DSGVTQTPKHLITATGQRVTLRCSPRSGDLSVYWYQQSLDQGLQFLIQYYNGEERAKGNILERFSAQQFPDLHSELNLSSLELGDSALYFCASSGGRDRNEKLFFGSGTQLSVL.

The sample holds many counts of this clonotype. V is TRBV14 and J is TRBJ2-1, with D possibly being TRBD2 (6 bases). The CDR3 is 17 residues long. Trimming cost V 1 base and J 0 bases, with 13 bases left between them. The V gene's germline CDR1 is SGHDN and CDR2 FVKESK. The CDR3 sequence is CASSQGGGRSSYNEQFF. CDR3 bases: TGTGCCAGCAGCCAAGGTGGAGGGAGGAGCTCCTACAATGAGCAGTTCTTC.

This chain joins TRBV6-2 or TRBV6-3 and TRBJ2-2; D gene ambiguous. There are 13 residues in the CDR3. CDR1 is MNHEY and CDR2 is SVGEGT in the germline V gene. V lost 7 bases to trimming and J lost 4 bases, with 10 bases between them. CDR3 bases: TGTGCCAGCACTGGCTACCTCACCGGGGAGCTGTTTTTT. Residues: CASTGYLTGELFF.

This clonotype was seen at least ten times. The chain is built from TRBV5-1 and TRBJ2-5; D not resolved. V shed 7 bases and J shed 4 bases, with 11 bases lying between them. Germline values: CDR1 SGHRS, CDR2 YFSETQ. The length of the CDR3 is 12 residues. The CDR3 region is CASAPSGETQYF. As DNA, the CDR3 is TGCGCCAGCGCCCCCTCAGGAGAGACCCAGTACTTC. The complete variable domain, with remaining parts taken from reference TRBV5-1 and TRBJ2-5, reads KAGVTQTPRYLIKTRGQQVTLSCSPISGHRSVSWYQQTPGQGLQFLFEYFSETQRNKGNFPGRFSGRQFSNSRSEMNVSTLELGDSALYLCASAPSGETQYFGPGTRLLVL.

The chain couples TRBV20-1 to TRBJ2-5, with a weak D call TRBD1 (6 bases). The length of the CDR3 is 16 residues. The V and J ends lost 3 bases and 5 bases respectively, with 22 bases between them. Germline CDR1 DFQATT, CDR2 SNEGSKA (reference sequence). The CDR3 sequence is CSASSLRDIEGETQYF. For the CDR3, the DNA is TGCAGTGCTAGCTCCCTCCGGGACATTGAGGGGGAGACCCAGTACTTC.